This entry lists 14 T cell receptor beta chains sequenced from one sample in a study of T cells in Graves' hyperthyroidism and ophthalmopathy. Regions amplified from RNA transcripts were the TCR beta CDR3 regions. When the TCR CDR3 underwent first-round RT-PCR, the HTBI primer set was used. One entry per CDR3 protein results from TCRdb running MiXCR on the multiplex PCR reads. The sample consists of approximately 600,000 distinct CDR3 sequences, approximately 15% of them appearing once. Sequenced: blood. The receptors derive from a woman younger than 35 with Graves' ophthalmopathy.

CDR3 protein: CASSLWRVRNSPLHF. CDR3 in DNA: TGTGCCAGCAGTTTATGGAGGGTCCGGAATTCACCCCTCCACTTT. This chain links TRBV27 with TRBJ1-6; D is uncertain. In germline, CDR1 is MNHEY, CDR2 SMNVEV (reference sequence). This CDR3 is built from 15 residues. V dropped 1 base and J dropped 7 bases, with 11 bases sitting between them.

This clonotype was detected ten times or more. The chain links TRBV28 to TRBJ2-5; D gene ambiguous. Germline V gene data show CDR1 as MDHEN and CDR2 as SYDVKM. V was pared by 5 bases and J by 5 bases, with 12 bases between. The CDR3 length is 13 residues. Written as DNA, the CDR3 is TGTGCCAGCAGTGGCGGTTCAGCCGAGACCCAGTACTTC. It is translated as CASSGGSAETQYF.

This clonotype has at least ten counts. The rearrangement joins TRBV12-3 or TRBV12-4 to TRBJ2-2; D gene ambiguous. Between the trimmed V and J ends, which lost 5 bases and 8 bases, there was a span of 9 bases. The CDR3 runs 12 residues. The DNA of the CDR3 is TGTGCCAGCAGTAAACCCACAGGGGAGCTGTTTTTT. It translates to CASSKPTGELFF.

This clonotype has a count of ten or more. The genes are TRBV7-9 and TRBJ2-3; no reliable D call. Germline CDR1 is SEHNR and CDR2 is FQNEAQ (reference sequence). This CDR3 spans 12 amino acids. Trimming left V 3 bases short and J 8 bases short, with 9 bases between. CDR3 nucleotide sequence: TGTGCCAGCAGCTTTACACAGAGTACGCAGTATTTT. Residues: CASSFTQSTQYF. The full variable domain, with the rest looked up from reference TRBV7-9 and TRBJ2-3, is DTGVSQNPRHKITKRGQNVTFRCDPISEHNRLYWYRQTLGQGPEFLTYFQNEAQLEKSRLLSDRFSAERPKGSFSTLEIQRTEQGDSAMYLCASSFTQSTQYFGPGTRLTVL.

The CDR3 loop reads CASSPTPSNSPLHF. For the CDR3, the DNA is TGTGCCAGCAGCCCCACGCCCAGCAATTCACCCCTCCACTTT. This chain uses TRBV7-9 with TRBJ1-6; D is unclear. Germline values: CDR1 SEHNR, CDR2 FQNEAQ (reference sequence). V shed 5 bases and J shed 7 bases, with 12 bases lying between them. The CDR3 consists of 14 residues.

This clonotype was recorded many times. This chain links TRBV29-1 with TRBJ2-3, with no clear D. This CDR3 region has 13 residues. Germline V lookup: CDR1 SQVTM, CDR2 ANQGSEA. Deletions cut 6 bases from V and 0 bases from J, with 10 bases between. The CDR3, as DNA: TGCAGCGTGCAAAAAGACAGCACAGATACGCAGTATTTT. Amino acids: CSVQKDSTDTQYF.

This clonotype was seen ten or more times. V gene TRBV12-5 combines with J gene TRBJ1-5; D unresolved. Per germline, CDR1 LGHNT and CDR2 FRNRAP. Deletions cut 6 bases from V and 7 bases from J, with 16 bases between. The CDR3 runs to 14 residues. CDR3 bases: TGTGCTAGTGGGAGGGAGGTTGGGAGCCAGCCCCAGCATTTT. Residues: CASGREVGSQPQHF.

This clonotype was observed a few times. This chain connects TRBV29-1 to TRBJ1-2; D unresolved. Germline V lookup: CDR1 SQVTM, CDR2 ANQGSEA. The CDR3 sequence is 11 residues long. The V and J ends lost 5 bases and 4 bases respectively, with 8 bases between them. The CDR3 region has the DNA TGCAGCGTTAACAGAGGCTATGGCTACACCTTC. Translating gives CSVNRGYGYTF.

This clonotype was observed many times. The CDR3 spells CASSPGTAGTGELFF. The CDR3, as DNA: TGTGCCAGCAGTCCGGGGACAGCCGGAACCGGGGAGCTGTTTTTT. The gene calls are TRBV6-1 and TRBJ2-2, with 7 bases fitting TRBD1. Germline CDR1 and CDR2: MNHNS and SASEGT. This CDR3 has 15 amino acids. V lost 5 bases, J lost 5 bases, and 8 bases stayed unmatched.

The chain carries TRBV7-8 and TRBJ1-5; D may be TRBD1 (5 bases). The CDR3 has 16 residues. V lost 7 bases, J lost 1 base, and 17 bases lay in between. Germline V lookup: CDR1 SGHVS, CDR2 FQNEAQ. CDR3 protein: CASTPGRGLSNQPQHF. CDR3 bases: TGTGCCAGCACGCCGGGAAGGGGATTGAGCAATCAGCCCCAGCATTTT.

This clonotype came up a few times. This sequence joins TRBV10-3 and TRBJ2-2, with a tentative D call TRBD1 (6 bases). V was clipped by 6 bases and J by 1 base, with 9 bases between them. The CDR3 consists of 14 residues. Looked up from germline, CDR1 is ENHRY and CDR2 is SYGVKD. CDR3 coding DNA: TGTGCCATCAGCTACAGGGAGAACACCGGGGAGCTGTTTTTT. This codes for CAISYRENTGELFF.

In this sample, this clonotype turned up many times. The chain links TRBV28 to TRBJ2-2; D not certain. With 5 bases removed from V and 5 bases from J, the gap between germline ends came to 18 bases. The CDR3 extends over 16 amino acids. Germline V lookup: CDR1 MDHEN, CDR2 SYDVKM. The CDR3 region is CASSLISAWGTGELFF. DNA of the CDR3: TGTGCCAGCAGTCTTATATCCGCTTGGGGTACCGGGGAGCTGTTTTTT.

The gene calls are TRBV11-2 and TRBJ1-2; 9 nucleotides match TRBD1. The CDR3 covers 13 residues. Germline CDR1 and CDR2: SGHAT and FQNNGV. Germline trimming cut 6 bases from V and 6 bases from J; bases unmatched to any gene: 5. The CDR3 is CASSFDRGDGYTF. DNA for the CDR3: TGTGCCAGCAGTTTCGACAGGGGGGATGGCTACACCTTC.

V usage is TRBV20-1 and J usage is TRBJ1-2; D unresolved. This CDR3 contains 12 residues. Germline V gene sequence: CDR1 DFQATT, CDR2 SNEGSKA (reference sequence). Deletions cut 5 bases from V and 8 bases from J, with 15 bases between. The CDR3 spells CSAYPPSGGYTF. The CDR3, as DNA: TGCAGTGCTTATCCCCCAAGTGGGGGCTACACCTTC.